This TCR beta chain derives from a study of blood T cell repertoires in COVID-19. This clone was seen only once. Original processing methods: Estimates of nucleated cell counts were drawn from the amplification of reference gene primers. Profiling relied on immunoSEQ multiplex PCR, and the TCRdb table lists in-frame clones only, not all of them. V, J and clone size are taken as reported in that table, and D and trimming were inferred from the DNA itself. This table holds more than 200,000 clones, around 84% found once. The participants were between roughly 18 and 89 years old and came from about two dozen US areas. This CDR3 has 16 residues. Germline assignment: CDR1 SEHNR and CDR2 FQNEAQ (reference sequence). With 5 bases clipped from V and 0 bases from J, the junction kept 5 bases outside the gene matches.

The material sequenced was PBMCs or T cells enriched from blood (not recorded which). This TCR was sampled from a woman aged 40 to 50 with acute COVID-19. This chain links TRBV7-9 with TRBJ2-1; TRBD2 matches 9 bases. This chain's CDR3 is CASSIYSGSSYNEQFF. For the CDR3, the DNA is TGTGCCAGCAGCATATATAGCGGGAGCTCCTACAATGAGCAGTTCTTC.